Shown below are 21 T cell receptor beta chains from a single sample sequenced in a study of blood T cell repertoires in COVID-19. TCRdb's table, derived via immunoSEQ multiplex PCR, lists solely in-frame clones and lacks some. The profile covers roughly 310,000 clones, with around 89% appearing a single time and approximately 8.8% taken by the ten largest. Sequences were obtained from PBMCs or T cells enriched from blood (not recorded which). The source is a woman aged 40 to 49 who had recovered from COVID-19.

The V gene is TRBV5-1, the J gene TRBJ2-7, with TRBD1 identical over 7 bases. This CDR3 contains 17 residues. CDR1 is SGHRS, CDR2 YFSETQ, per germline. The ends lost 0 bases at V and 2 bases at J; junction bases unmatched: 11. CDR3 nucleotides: TGCGCCAGCAGCTTGGGGGGAACAGGGGTTAAGGCCTACGAGCAGTACTTC. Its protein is CASSLGGTGVKAYEQYF.

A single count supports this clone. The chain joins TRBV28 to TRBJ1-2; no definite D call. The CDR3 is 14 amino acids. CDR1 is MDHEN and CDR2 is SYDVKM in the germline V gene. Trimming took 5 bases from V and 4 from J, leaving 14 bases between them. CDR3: CASSPPGEPYGYTF. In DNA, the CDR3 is TGTGCCAGCAGTCCCCCCGGAGAGCCCTATGGCTACACCTTC.

CDR3 sequence: CASSLAPGANVLTF. The CDR3 nucleotides read TGCGCCAGCAGCTTGGCTCCTGGGGCCAACGTCCTGACTTTC. The V and J genes are TRBV5-1 and TRBJ2-6; D is uncertain. Germline assignment: CDR1 SGHRS and CDR2 YFSETQ. The CDR3 is made up of 14 amino acids. V was pared by 0 bases and J by 2 bases, with 3 bases between.

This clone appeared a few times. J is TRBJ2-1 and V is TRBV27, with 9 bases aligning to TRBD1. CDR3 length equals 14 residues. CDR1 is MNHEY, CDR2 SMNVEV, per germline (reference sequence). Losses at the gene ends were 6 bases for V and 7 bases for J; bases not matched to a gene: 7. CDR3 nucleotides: TGTGCCAGCAGACTACAGGGGGCGCTTAATGAGCAGTTCTTC. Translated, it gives CASRLQGALNEQFF.

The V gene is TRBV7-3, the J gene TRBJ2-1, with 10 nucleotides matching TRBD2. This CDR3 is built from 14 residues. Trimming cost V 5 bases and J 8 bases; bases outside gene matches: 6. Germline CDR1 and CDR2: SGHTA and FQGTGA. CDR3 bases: TGTGCCAGCAGCCGAGACCTAGCGGGAGATGAGCAGTTCTTC. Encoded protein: CASSRDLAGDEQFF.

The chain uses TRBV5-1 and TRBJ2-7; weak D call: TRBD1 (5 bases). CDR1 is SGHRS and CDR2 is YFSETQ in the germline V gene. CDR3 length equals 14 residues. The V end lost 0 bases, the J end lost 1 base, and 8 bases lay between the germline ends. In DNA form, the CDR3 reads TGCGCCAGCAGCTTGGAACAGGTGTCCTACGAGCAGTACTTC. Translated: CASSLEQVSYEQYF. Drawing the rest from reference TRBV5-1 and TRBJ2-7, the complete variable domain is KAGVTQTPRYLIKTRGQQVTLSCSPISGHRSVSWYQQTPGQGLQFLFEYFSETQRNKGNFPGRFSGRQFSNSRSEMNVSTLELGDSALYLCASSLEQVSYEQYFGPGTRLTVT.

The CDR3 spells CASSGTSGGAKETQYF. CDR3 DNA: TGTGCCAGCAGCGGGACTAGCGGGGGGGCGAAAGAGACCCAGTACTTC. The chain employs TRBV9 and TRBJ2-5; 15 bases match TRBD2. The length of the CDR3 is 16 residues. Per the germline V gene, CDR1 is SGDLS and CDR2 is YYNGEE. V lost 3 bases and J lost 3; bases outside the gene matches: 3.

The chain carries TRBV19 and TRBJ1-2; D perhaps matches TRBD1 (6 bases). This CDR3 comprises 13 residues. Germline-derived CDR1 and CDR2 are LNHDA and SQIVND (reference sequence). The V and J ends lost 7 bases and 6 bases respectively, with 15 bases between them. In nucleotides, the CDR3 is TGTGCCAGTACCCGCCAGGGGCCAGATGGCTACACCTTC. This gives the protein CASTRQGPDGYTF.

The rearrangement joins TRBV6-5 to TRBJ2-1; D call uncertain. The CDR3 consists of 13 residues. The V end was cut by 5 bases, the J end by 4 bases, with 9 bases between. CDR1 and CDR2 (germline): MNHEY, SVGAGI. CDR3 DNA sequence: TGTGCCAGCAGTACGCAGGTTTACAATGAGCAGTTCTTC. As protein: CASSTQVYNEQFF.

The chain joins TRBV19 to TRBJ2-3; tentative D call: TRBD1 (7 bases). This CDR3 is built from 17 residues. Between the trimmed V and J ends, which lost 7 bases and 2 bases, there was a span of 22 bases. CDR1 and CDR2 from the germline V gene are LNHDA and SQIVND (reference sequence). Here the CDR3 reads CASTSHGGGRFTDTQYF. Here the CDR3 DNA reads TGTGCCAGTACCTCACATGGAGGGGGCCGGTTCACAGATACGCAGTATTTT.

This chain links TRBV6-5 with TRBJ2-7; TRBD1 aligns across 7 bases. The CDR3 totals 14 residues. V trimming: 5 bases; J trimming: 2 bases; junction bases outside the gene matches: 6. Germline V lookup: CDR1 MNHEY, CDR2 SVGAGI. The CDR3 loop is CASSTRQGPYEQYF. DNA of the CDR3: TGTGCCAGCAGTACCCGACAGGGCCCCTACGAGCAGTACTTC.

The CDR3 loop is CAWSVLPPVEQYF. The CDR3 DNA is TGTGCCTGGAGTGTACTTCCCCCTGTGGAGCAGTACTTC. V usage is TRBV30 and J usage is TRBJ2-7; D unresolved. The V gene's germline CDR1 is GTSNPN and CDR2 SVGIG (reference sequence). The CDR3 consists of 13 residues. Deletions cut 0 bases from V and 7 bases from J, with 13 bases between.

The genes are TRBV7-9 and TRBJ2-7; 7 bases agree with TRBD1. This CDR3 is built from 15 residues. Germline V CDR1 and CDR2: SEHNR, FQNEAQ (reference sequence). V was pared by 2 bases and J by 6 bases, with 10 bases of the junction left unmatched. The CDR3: CASSLKTGAWGEQYF. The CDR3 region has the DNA TGTGCCAGCAGCTTAAAAACAGGGGCTTGGGGCGAGCAGTACTTC.

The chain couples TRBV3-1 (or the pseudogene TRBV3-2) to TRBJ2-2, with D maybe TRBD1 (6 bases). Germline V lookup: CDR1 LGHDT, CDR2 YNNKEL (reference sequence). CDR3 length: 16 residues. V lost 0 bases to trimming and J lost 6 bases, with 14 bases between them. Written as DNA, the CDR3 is TGTGCCAGCAGCCAAGATATACAGGGTTGGTCCGGGGAGCTGTTTTTT. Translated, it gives CASSQDIQGWSGELFF.

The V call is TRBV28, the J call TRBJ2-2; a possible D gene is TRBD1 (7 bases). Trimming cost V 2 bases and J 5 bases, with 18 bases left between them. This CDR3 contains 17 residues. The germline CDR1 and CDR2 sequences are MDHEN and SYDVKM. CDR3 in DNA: TGTGCCAGCAGTTTAGCCCAGAACAGGGGAGGAACCGGGGAGCTGTTTTTT. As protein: CASSLAQNRGGTGELFF.

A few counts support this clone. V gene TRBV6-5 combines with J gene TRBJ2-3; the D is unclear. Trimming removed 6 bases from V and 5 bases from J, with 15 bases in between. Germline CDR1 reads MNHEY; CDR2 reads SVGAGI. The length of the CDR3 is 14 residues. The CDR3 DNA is TGTGCCAGCAGAGACGGAAGCGTTGGAGATACGCAGTATTTT. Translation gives CASRDGSVGDTQYF.

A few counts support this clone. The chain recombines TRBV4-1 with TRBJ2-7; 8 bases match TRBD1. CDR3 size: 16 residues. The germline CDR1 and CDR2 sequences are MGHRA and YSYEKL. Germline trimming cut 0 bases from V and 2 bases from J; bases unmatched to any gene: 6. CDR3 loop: CASSQDQDRATYEQYF. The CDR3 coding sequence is TGCGCCAGCAGCCAAGATCAGGACAGGGCAACCTACGAGCAGTACTTC.

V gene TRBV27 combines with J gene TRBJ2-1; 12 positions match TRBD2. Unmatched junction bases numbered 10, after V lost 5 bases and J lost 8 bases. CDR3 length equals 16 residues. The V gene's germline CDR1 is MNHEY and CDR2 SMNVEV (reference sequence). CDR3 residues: CASSGLAGPVGDEQFF. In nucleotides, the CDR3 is TGTGCCAGCAGTGGACTAGCGGGACCAGTAGGGGATGAGCAGTTCTTC.

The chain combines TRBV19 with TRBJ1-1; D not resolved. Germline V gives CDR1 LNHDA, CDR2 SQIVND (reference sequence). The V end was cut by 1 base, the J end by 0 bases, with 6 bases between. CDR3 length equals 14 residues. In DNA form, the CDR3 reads TGTGCCAGTAGTATAGTGACAATGAACACTGAAGCTTTCTTT. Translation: CASSIVTMNTEAFF.

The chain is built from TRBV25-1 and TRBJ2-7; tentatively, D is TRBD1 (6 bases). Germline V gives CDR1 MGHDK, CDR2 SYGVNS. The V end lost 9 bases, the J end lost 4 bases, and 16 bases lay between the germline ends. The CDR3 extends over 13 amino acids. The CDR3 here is CASRGISEYEQYF. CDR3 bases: TGTGCCAGTAGGGGGATTAGCGAATACGAGCAGTACTTC.

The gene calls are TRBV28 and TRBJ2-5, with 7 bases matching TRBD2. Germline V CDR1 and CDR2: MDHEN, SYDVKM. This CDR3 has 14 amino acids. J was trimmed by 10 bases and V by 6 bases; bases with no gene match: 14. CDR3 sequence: CASRPGEGSWGQYF. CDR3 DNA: TGTGCCAGCAGGCCGGGGGAGGGGTCATGGGGCCAGTACTTC.